These 31 T cell receptor beta chains came from one sample sequenced in a study of T cell changes during pregnancy in multiple sclerosis. Assay: immunoSEQ multiplex PCR; the TCRdb copy retains only in-frame clones and omits some. The sample lists 43,000 or so clones; 85% to 90% were seen once. The input for sequencing was peripheral blood, taken in the first trimester of pregnancy. These receptors all stem from a female donor with multiple sclerosis, enrolled in a pregnancy study.

The chain uses TRBV29-1 and TRBJ1-1; tentative D call: TRBD1 (6 bases). V gave up 6 bases and J gave up 0 bases, with 11 bases separating them. Germline V gives CDR1 SQVTM, CDR2 ANQGSEA. The CDR3 loop spans 13 amino acids. The CDR3 loop reads CSVRRGLNTEAFF. The CDR3 DNA reads as TGCAGCGTCCGGCGGGGGCTGAACACTGAAGCTTTCTTT.

This clone appeared once. This rearrangement joins TRBV28 to TRBJ2-7; 10 bases match TRBD1. The CDR3 is made up of 17 amino acids. V shed 3 bases, J shed 3 bases, and the junction held 11 bases outside the gene matches. Germline assignment: CDR1 MDHEN and CDR2 SYDVKM. CDR3 DNA: TGTGCCAGCAGTTTCCCCCTGACAGGGGGCGCGGTCTACGAGCAGTACTTC. Residues: CASSFPLTGGAVYEQYF.

This clone has only a few counts. J is TRBJ1-1 and V is TRBV5-1; 7 bases line up with TRBD1. Germline CDR1 SGHRS, CDR2 YFSETQ. Trimming cost V 7 bases and J 10 bases; bases outside gene matches: 16. This CDR3 spans 14 amino acids. DNA of the CDR3: TGCGCCAGCGCCCAAGACAGATCCAACAGGGGAGCTTTCTTT. Its protein product is CASAQDRSNRGAFF.

This rearrangement joins TRBV29-1 to TRBJ2-7, with D tentatively TRBD2 (6 bases). The V end lost 6 bases, the J end lost 5 bases, and 17 bases lay between the germline ends. CDR1 SQVTM and CDR2 ANQGSEA come from the germline V gene. The CDR3 loop spans 13 amino acids. The CDR3 region has the DNA TGCAGCGTCAGCAACGGGGAGGATGACGAGCAGTACTTC. It translates to CSVSNGEDDEQYF.

V is TRBV4-1 and J is TRBJ2-7; D perhaps matches TRBD2 (6 bases). V lost 4 bases, J lost 3 bases, and 13 bases lay in between. The CDR3 is 14 amino acids. CDR1 is MGHRA and CDR2 is YSYEKL in the germline V gene. The chain's CDR3 is CASSRLGGDYEQYF. As DNA, the CDR3 is TGCGCCAGCAGCCGCCTAGGAGGGGACTACGAGCAGTACTTC.

V gene TRBV28 combines with J gene TRBJ2-1, with D perhaps TRBD2 (5 bases). This CDR3 region has 21 residues. Germline CDR1 reads MDHEN; CDR2 reads SYDVKM. V lost 6 bases and J 4 bases, leaving 34 bases between the germline ends. The CDR3 loop reads CASSPFPGRVERRGSYNEQFF. The DNA for the CDR3 is TGTGCCAGCAGCCCATTCCCGGGAAGAGTGGAGCGGAGAGGAAGTTACAATGAGCAGTTCTTC.

This chain connects TRBV29-1 to TRBJ2-4, with D tentatively TRBD2 (5 bases). Trimming took off 3 bases at V and 5 bases at J, with 11 bases between the two ends. CDR1 is SQVTM and CDR2 is ANQGSEA in the germline V gene. This CDR3 contains 13 residues. CDR3 in amino acids: CSVDQDGENIQYF. The CDR3 coding sequence is TGCAGCGTTGACCAGGACGGGGAAAACATTCAGTACTTC.

The chain is built from TRBV13 and TRBJ1-1; D is undetermined. The ends were cut back, 0 bases at V and 0 bases at J, with 5 bases in the middle. Germline loops: CDR1 PRHDT, CDR2 FYEKMQ (reference sequence). The CDR3 extends over 14 amino acids. The CDR3 region is CASSLGLVNTEAFF. The DNA for the CDR3 is TGTGCCAGCAGCTTAGGCCTTGTGAACACTGAAGCTTTCTTT.

The rearrangement links TRBV9 to TRBJ2-7; 7 bases match TRBD2. Unmatched junction bases numbered 7, after V lost 0 bases and J lost 4 bases. The germline CDR1 and CDR2 sequences are SGDLS and YYNGEE. The CDR3 is 15 amino acids. CDR3 DNA sequence: TGTGCCAGCAGCGTAGGGGGACTACCCAGATACGAGCAGTACTTC. Encoded protein: CASSVGGLPRYEQYF.

The chain uses TRBV11-2 and TRBJ2-1, with 8 bases that match TRBD1. Germline trimming cut 3 bases from V and 9 bases from J; bases unmatched to any gene: 10. The CDR3 length is 15 residues. The V gene's germline CDR1 is SGHAT and CDR2 FQNNGV. CDR3 sequence (DNA): TGTGCCAGCAGCTTCGGGACAGGCCGATTGGGTGAGCAGTTCTTC. Protein sequence: CASSFGTGRLGEQFF. The full variable domain, completed using reference TRBV11-2 and TRBJ2-1, is EAGVAQSPRYKIIEKRQSVAFWCNPISGHATLYWYQQILGQGPKLLIQFQNNGVVDDSQLPKDRFSAERLKGVDSTLKIQPAKLEDSAVYLCASSFGTGRLGEQFFGPGTRLTVL.

The chain is built from TRBV6-5 and TRBJ2-7; 9 bases are a match to TRBD1. The germline gives CDR1 MNHEY, CDR2 SVGAGI. CDR3 length: 14 amino acids. J was trimmed by 3 bases and V by 6 bases; bases with no gene match: 6. The CDR3 DNA reads TGTGCCAGCAGGGGAAACAGGGGGCACTACGAGCAGTACTTC. The encoded protein is CASRGNRGHYEQYF.

This clone has more than one count but fewer than ten. In DNA, the CDR3 is TGTGCCACCGGGGCCGGGACAGACTCCTACGAGCAGTACTTC. This sequence encodes CATGAGTDSYEQYF. The chain uses TRBV15 and TRBJ2-7; 7 bases are shared with TRBD1. The junction had 7 bases not matched to a gene; V was cut back by 8 bases and J by 0 bases. Germline assignment: CDR1 LNHNV and CDR2 YYDKDF (reference sequence). The CDR3 has 14 residues.

This clone was recorded once. The V and J genes are TRBV7-8 and TRBJ2-7, with D possibly being TRBD2 (5 bases). CDR1 and CDR2 from the germline V gene are SGHVS and FQNEAQ. Trimming removed 3 bases at V and 7 bases at J, with 16 bases between. The CDR3 is 14 amino acids. The CDR3 spells CASSLERGNMEQYF. In nucleotides, the CDR3 is TGTGCCAGCAGCTTGGAACGGGGAAACATGGAGCAGTACTTC.

This chain links TRBV5-4 with TRBJ2-3, with 11 bases that match TRBD2. Germline CDR1 is SGHNT and CDR2 is YYREEE (reference sequence). The junction had 8 bases not matched to a gene; V was cut back by 3 bases and J by 5 bases. The CDR3 extends over 16 amino acids. The DNA of the CDR3 is TGTGCCAGCAGCTCTACTAGCGGGGGTAGGGGAGATACGCAGTATTTT. Residues: CASSSTSGGRGDTQYF.

This clone was seen more than once but under ten times. V usage is TRBV19 and J usage is TRBJ1-2; possible D gene TRBD1, 6 bases. This CDR3 has 15 amino acids. V shed 4 bases and J shed 4 bases, with 16 bases lying between them. Germline CDR1 reads LNHDA; CDR2 reads SQIVND (reference sequence). CDR3 coding DNA: TGTGCCAGTAGTAATACGTGGACAGCGACCTATGGCTACACCTTC. Translation gives CASSNTWTATYGYTF.

This sequence joins TRBV7-2 and TRBJ1-6; D is possibly TRBD1 (5 bases). The V and J ends lost 5 bases and 0 bases respectively, with 11 bases between them. CDR1 and CDR2 from the germline V gene are SGHTA and FQGNSA. This CDR3 region has 16 residues. Here the CDR3 reads CASSPTAGSYNSPLHF. CDR3 in DNA: TGTGCCAGCAGCCCGACAGCGGGCTCCTATAATTCACCCCTCCACTTT.

This rearrangement joins TRBV5-1 to TRBJ2-7, with 8 bases identical to TRBD2. J gave up 0 bases and V 4 bases, and 6 bases lay outside the gene matches. The CDR3 totals 15 residues. The germline CDR1 and CDR2 sequences are SGHRS and YFSETQ. CDR3 in DNA: TGCGCCAGCAGCGAGAGCGGGGGTCGCTCCTACGAGCAGTACTTC. Its translation is CASSESGGRSYEQYF.

The chain links TRBV9 to TRBJ2-7, with 7 bases lining up with TRBD2. CDR3 length: 16 residues. J was trimmed by 1 base and V by 0 bases; bases with no gene match: 7. Germline values: CDR1 SGDLS, CDR2 YYNGEE. The CDR3 DNA reads as TGTGCCAGCAGCGTAGGGGCAGGGAGGGGATCCTACGAGCAGTACTTC. Encoded protein: CASSVGAGRGSYEQYF.

The chain recombines TRBV6-5 with TRBJ2-3, with TRBD2 identical over 7 bases. Losses at the gene ends were 2 bases for V and 11 bases for J; bases not matched to a gene: 10. Germline loops: CDR1 MNHEY, CDR2 SVGAGI. The CDR3 runs 14 residues. The CDR3 loop is CASSYRDYRGGQYF. The DNA of the CDR3 is TGTGCCAGCAGTTACAGGGACTACCGCGGGGGGCAGTATTTT.

This chain connects TRBV28 to TRBJ1-6; D might be TRBD1 (6 bases). V was cut by 3 bases and J by 8 bases, with 20 bases left in between. The CDR3 loop spans 17 amino acids. Looked up from germline, CDR1 is MDHEN and CDR2 is SYDVKM. The chain's CDR3 is CASSFLIPTGKDSPLHF. The CDR3 region has the DNA TGTGCCAGCAGTTTTTTGATACCCACAGGGAAGGATTCACCCCTCCACTTT.

The rearrangement joins TRBV6-5 to TRBJ2-7; the match to TRBD2 covers 10 bases. V shed 1 base, J shed 3 bases, and the junction held 3 bases outside the gene matches. The CDR3 covers 15 residues. Germline CDR1 MNHEY, CDR2 SVGAGI. The CDR3 DNA follows: TGTGCCAGCAGTTACTGGACTAGCGGACACTACGAGCAGTACTTC. It is translated as CASSYWTSGHYEQYF.

This clone has just a few counts. The V and J genes are TRBV7-8 and TRBJ1-1, with D perhaps TRBD1 (6 bases). CDR3 size: 14 residues. Between the trimmed V and J ends, which lost 4 bases and 0 bases, there was a span of 9 bases. CDR1 is SGHVS and CDR2 is FQNEAQ in the germline V gene. CDR3 DNA: TGTGCCAGCAGCTCCAGGACAGTGAACACTGAAGCTTTCTTT. Its protein is CASSSRTVNTEAFF.

The V call is TRBV6-6, the J call TRBJ1-6; 10 bases are shared with TRBD1. Germline CDR1 is MNHNY and CDR2 is SVGAGI (reference sequence). Trimming removed 7 bases from V and 9 bases from J; junction bases left unmatched: 9. The CDR3 is 15 amino acids. CDR3 sequence reads: CASISRDRGSSPLHF. The CDR3 DNA reads as TGTGCCAGCATCTCCCGGGACAGGGGTTCTTCACCCCTCCACTTT.

The CDR3 reads CASSQGIQGPQHF. CDR3 bases: TGTGCCAGCTCACAGGGCATCCAGGGGCCCCAGCATTTT. The gene calls are TRBV18 and TRBJ1-5; D might be TRBD1 (5 bases). With 4 bases removed from V and 9 bases from J, the gap between germline ends came to 13 bases. The CDR3 is made up of 13 amino acids. CDR1 and CDR2 (germline): KGHSH, LQKENI.

V usage is TRBV7-3 and J usage is TRBJ2-3; TRBD2 matches 14 bases. This CDR3 region has 17 residues. In germline, CDR1 is SGHTA, CDR2 FQGTGA. V lost 4 bases to trimming and J lost 2 bases; unmatched junction nucleotides: 5. CDR3 sequence (DNA): TGTGCCAGCAGCTCCGGGACTAGCGGGGGTGTCACAGATACGCAGTATTTT. Translated: CASSSGTSGGVTDTQYF.

V gene TRBV7-8 combines with J gene TRBJ2-2; D is possibly TRBD1 (7 bases). Trimming stripped 3 bases from V and 7 bases from J, with 18 bases between. Germline assignment: CDR1 SGHVS and CDR2 FQNEAQ. The CDR3 extends over 16 amino acids. In DNA, the CDR3 is TGTGCCAGCAGCTTGGTCTGGAGGGGGCACGGCGGGGAGCTGTTTTTT. This codes for CASSLVWRGHGGELFF.

The chain combines TRBV6-5 with TRBJ1-2; D remains unclear. With 0 bases removed from V and 1 base from J, the gap between germline ends came to 9 bases. CDR3 length: 15 residues. Germline CDR1 is MNHEY and CDR2 is SVGAGI. The CDR3 reads CASSYSTGVNYGYTF. DNA for the CDR3: TGTGCCAGCAGTTACTCGACCGGGGTTAACTATGGCTACACCTTC.

The J gene is TRBJ2-7, the V gene TRBV15; weak D call: TRBD1 (7 bases). In germline, CDR1 is LNHNV, CDR2 YYDKDF (reference sequence). The CDR3 spans 14 residues. Trimming left V 0 bases short and J 3 bases short, with 9 bases between. This CDR3 reads CATSRDQGGYEQYF. DNA of the CDR3: TGTGCCACCAGCAGAGATCAGGGGGGCTACGAGCAGTACTTC.

The chain links TRBV27 to TRBJ1-5, with a possible D match to TRBD1 (5 bases). Trimming pared 7 bases from V and 3 bases from J, leaving 19 bases between. CDR3 length: 16 residues. Germline assignment: CDR1 MNHEY and CDR2 SMNVEV (reference sequence). CDR3: CASMRLAGQINQPQHF. The CDR3 nucleotides are TGTGCCAGCATGAGGTTGGCAGGGCAGATCAATCAGCCCCAGCATTTT.

The gene calls are TRBV27 and TRBJ1-1; D perhaps matches TRBD1 (5 bases). CDR1 and CDR2 (germline): MNHEY, SMNVEV (reference sequence). Trimming took off 5 bases at V and 5 bases at J, with 12 bases between the two ends. This CDR3 spans 13 amino acids. CDR3 bases: TGTGCCAGCAGTCGCCGGGAGGGGACTGAAGCTTTCTTT. Residues: CASSRREGTEAFF.

This chain links TRBV11-2 with TRBJ1-2; D is ambiguous. The CDR3 length is 14 residues. Looked up from germline, CDR1 is SGHAT and CDR2 is FQNNGV. The V gene lost 5 bases and the J gene lost 1 base, with 11 bases spanning the gap. In nucleotides, the CDR3 is TGTGCCAGCAGCCCCCGACGGGTTAACTATGGCTACACCTTC. It is translated as CASSPRRVNYGYTF.